Shown below are 12 T cell receptor beta chains from a single sample sequenced in a study of PD-L1 blockade in urothelial cancer. The method was immunoSEQ multiplex PCR; TCRdb's version includes in-frame clones alone and lacks a portion of them. The sample lists roughly 29,000 clones, around 84% occurring once. Time point reported: peripheral blood 6 weeks after treatment start. The starting material was PBMCs, obtained around atezolizumab (anti-PD-L1) treatment. Every receptor here comes from an older man with urothelial cancer.

This clone was recorded once. This chain links TRBV7-9 with TRBJ2-1; a weak D match, TRBD2 (5 bases). The CDR3 has 15 amino acids. Deletions cut 0 bases from V and 3 bases from J, with 9 bases between. Looked up from germline, CDR1 is SEHNR and CDR2 is FQNEAQ (reference sequence). The CDR3 region has the DNA TGTGCCAGCAGCTTAGCCCAGCGGAACTACAATGAGCAGTTCTTC. Translated, it gives CASSLAQRNYNEQFF.

V gene TRBV7-3 combines with J gene TRBJ2-6; D gene ambiguous. Trimming pared 7 bases from V and 4 bases from J, leaving 11 bases between. Germline CDR1 reads SGHTA; CDR2 reads FQGTGA. This CDR3 has 14 amino acids. Here the CDR3 reads CASTPRRGANVLTF. The CDR3 DNA follows: TGTGCCAGCACTCCCCGGCGGGGGGCCAACGTCCTGACTTTC.

The V gene is TRBV7-6, the J gene TRBJ2-7; 10 bases fit TRBD2. The CDR3 contains 16 residues. Trimming at V came to 0 bases and at J to 4 bases, leaving 6 bases not matched to a gene. Germline assignment: CDR1 SGHVS and CDR2 FNYEAQ. CDR3 DNA: TGTGCCAGCAGCTTAGCAGCTAGCGGGAGTGAATACGAGCAGTACTTC. It specifies CASSLAASGSEYEQYF.

This chain uses TRBV19 with TRBJ2-3; 14 nucleotides agree with TRBD2. V lost 7 bases to trimming and J lost 3 bases; unmatched junction nucleotides: 3. The CDR3 extends over 15 amino acids. The germline V gene has CDR1 LNHDA and CDR2 SQIVND (reference sequence). CDR3 in DNA: TGTGCCAGTACCAGGACTAGCGGGAGGACAGATACGCAGTATTTT. Translating gives CASTRTSGRTDTQYF.

The V call is TRBV7-2, the J call TRBJ1-2; a possible D gene is TRBD1 (6 bases). The V gene's germline CDR1 is SGHTA and CDR2 FQGNSA. The V gene lost 1 base and the J gene lost 1 base, with 16 bases spanning the gap. This CDR3 is 17 amino acids long. CDR3 sequence: CASSLDPGQRNNYGYTF. The CDR3 DNA follows: TGTGCCAGCAGCTTAGATCCAGGACAGAGAAATAACTATGGCTACACCTTC. The variable domain in full, completed from reference TRBV7-2 and TRBJ1-2, reads GAGVSQSPSNKVTEKGKDVELRCDPISGHTALYWYRQSLGQGLEFLIYFQGNSAPDKSGLPSDRFSAERTGGSVSTLTIQRTQQEDSAVYLCASSLDPGQRNNYGYTFGSGTRLTVV.

The chain carries TRBV5-4 and TRBJ2-5, with D tentatively TRBD1 (5 bases). Looked up from germline, CDR1 is SGHNT and CDR2 is YYREEE (reference sequence). This CDR3 is built from 14 residues. The CDR3 nucleotides read TGTGTCTGGAGTCTACTGGGGCCAGGAGAGACCCAGTACTTC. Translating it yields CVWSLLGPGETQYF.

This chain links TRBV6-6 with TRBJ2-7; D perhaps matches TRBD2 (6 bases). The CDR3 runs 13 residues. In germline, CDR1 is MNHNY, CDR2 SVGAGI (reference sequence). Trimming left V 6 bases short and J 2 bases short, with 11 bases between. CDR3 DNA sequence: TGTGCCAGCAGCCGCGGGAAGACCTACGAGCAGTACTTC. It codes for CASSRGKTYEQYF.

V is TRBV14 and J is TRBJ2-3; 8 bases match TRBD2. V was clipped by 5 bases and J by 5 bases; unmatched bases: 15. This CDR3 contains 17 residues. Germline CDR1 and CDR2: SGHDN and FVKESK. The CDR3 sequence is CASSFRGTRGRGDTQYF. For the CDR3, the DNA is TGTGCCAGCAGCTTCCGCGGGACTAGGGGTCGGGGAGATACGCAGTATTTT.

The chain is built from TRBV5-5 and TRBJ2-7, with D possibly matching TRBD1 (5 bases). This CDR3 comprises 15 residues. Germline-derived CDR1 and CDR2 are SGHKS and YYEKEE (reference sequence). Trimming removed 0 bases from V and 0 bases from J, with 10 bases in between. The CDR3 region has the DNA TGTGCCAGCAGCTTGGGACAGCCGAGCTCCTACGAGCAGTACTTC. Its protein product is CASSLGQPSSYEQYF.

The V call is TRBV7-9, the J call TRBJ2-5; a possible D gene is TRBD2 (5 bases). The V end was cut by 5 bases, the J end by 7 bases, with 14 bases between. Per the germline V gene, CDR1 is SEHNR and CDR2 is FQNEAQ (reference sequence). The CDR3 spans 13 residues. CDR3 sequence (DNA): TGTGCCAGCAGCCCCCGGACCGAGGGGACCCAGTACTTC. Amino acids: CASSPRTEGTQYF.

The chain combines TRBV7-6 with TRBJ2-1, with 14 bases identical to TRBD2. Germline V gene sequence: CDR1 SGHVS, CDR2 FNYEAQ. V shed 5 bases and J 2 bases; nucleotides not matched to a gene: 2. CDR3 length: 16 amino acids. Here the CDR3 DNA reads TGTGCCAGCAGCCTGACTAGCGGGAGGGCCTACAATGAGCAGTTCTTC. Protein: CASSLTSGRAYNEQFF.

The V call is TRBV6-5, the J call TRBJ1-5, with a weak D call TRBD1 (5 bases). The V end was cut by 8 bases, the J end by 0 bases, with 11 bases between. CDR1 and CDR2 (germline): MNHEY, SVGAGI. This CDR3 region has 14 residues. The CDR3 loop is CASSRDFSNQPQHF. For the CDR3, the DNA is TGTGCCAGCTCCAGGGATTTTAGCAATCAGCCCCAGCATTTT.